One and the same sample provided the 13 T cell receptor beta chains below, sequenced in a study of blood T cells in healthy people across ages. A second PCR, run for about 7 to 12 cycles, used a sample-barcoded 5' primer plus a J-beta primer mix. TCRdb processed the 5' RACE reads anew with MiXCR; each CDR3 protein has one entry. Found here are about 580,000 distinct CDR3 sequences, roughly 48% of them singletons; the top ten hold around 24%. Sequenced: blood. These receptors were collected from a man older than 75 in good health.

There are many counts of this clonotype. The chain couples TRBV29-1 to TRBJ2-2, with D tentatively TRBD1 or TRBD2 (5 bases each). Germline V lookup: CDR1 SQVTM, CDR2 ANQGSEA. V was clipped by 3 bases and J by 5 bases, with 13 bases between them. This CDR3 contains 14 residues. The CDR3 DNA follows: TGCAGCGTTGAGGGGCTCCCGGGGACCGGGGAGCTGTTTTTT. Translating it yields CSVEGLPGTGELFF.

This rearrangement joins TRBV28 to TRBJ2-5; 10 positions agree with TRBD1. V lost 7 bases and J lost 4; bases outside the gene matches: 9. The CDR3 runs 15 residues. Germline CDR1 and CDR2: MDHEN and SYDVKM. The CDR3 DNA reads as TGTGCCAGCACCAGAGACAGGGGGCGCGTAGAGACCCAGTACTTC. Translation: CASTRDRGRVETQYF.

The chain employs TRBV7-9 and TRBJ2-1, with TRBD2 identical over 12 bases. The J segment lost 9 bases and the V segment lost 4 bases, leaving 7 bases of the junction unmatched. This CDR3 is 15 amino acids long. Germline values: CDR1 SEHNR, CDR2 FQNEAQ (reference sequence). CDR3 amino acids: CASSSLAGGAVEQFF. In nucleotides, the CDR3 is TGTGCCAGCAGCTCCCTAGCGGGGGGGGCCGTTGAGCAGTTCTTC. The full variable domain, its missing parts supplied by reference TRBV7-9 and TRBJ2-1, is DTGVSQNPRHKITKRGQNVTFRCDPISEHNRLYWYRQTLGQGPEFLTYFQNEAQLEKSRLLSDRFSAERPKGSFSTLEIQRTEQGDSAMYLCASSSLAGGAVEQFFGPGTRLTVL.

This clonotype was detected a few times. The chain recombines TRBV5-1 with TRBJ2-5; TRBD1 or TRBD2 may be the D gene (7 bases each). The CDR3 runs to 16 residues. Per the germline V gene, CDR1 is SGHRS and CDR2 is YFSETQ. V dropped 6 bases and J dropped 2 bases, with 20 bases sitting between them. CDR3 loop: CASKEEGRGGQETQYF. In nucleotides, the CDR3 is TGCGCCAGCAAGGAGGAAGGCAGGGGGGGTCAAGAGACCCAGTACTTC.

V and J are TRBV7-2 and TRBJ2-1; 7 positions match TRBD2. With 8 bases clipped from V and 6 bases from J, the junction kept 10 bases outside the gene matches. Looked up from germline, CDR1 is SGHTA and CDR2 is FQGNSA. This CDR3 comprises 14 residues. CDR3 protein: CASGSGLLFNEQFF. The CDR3 DNA sequence: TGTGCCAGCGGCTCGGGACTACTCTTCAATGAGCAGTTCTTC.

The chain links TRBV5-1 to TRBJ2-1, with D maybe TRBD1 (5 bases). Germline CDR1 is SGHRS and CDR2 is YFSETQ. The CDR3 contains 14 residues. Trimming removed 2 bases at V and 3 bases at J, with 9 bases between. The CDR3 spells CASSFWGGYNEQFF. Here the CDR3 DNA reads TGCGCCAGCAGCTTTTGGGGCGGCTACAATGAGCAGTTCTTC.

The V and J genes are TRBV5-1 and TRBJ2-7, with a tentative D call TRBD2 (6 bases). CDR1 SGHRS and CDR2 YFSETQ come from the germline V gene. V lost 2 bases and J 5 bases, leaving 17 bases between the germline ends. CDR3 length: 15 residues. CDR3 sequence reads: CASSFGGIGFDEQYF. The CDR3 nucleotides read TGCGCCAGCAGCTTTGGAGGGATCGGATTTGACGAGCAGTACTTC.

About this clonotype itself: A junction boundary mismatches the germline segment, possibly from a read error. The rearrangement uses TRBV20-1 and TRBJ1-2; D perhaps matches TRBD1 (5 bases). The length of the CDR3 is 18 residues. CDR1 is DFQATT, CDR2 SNEGSKA, per germline (reference sequence). CDR3 coding DNA: TGCAGTGCTAGAGATCGAACAGCTTGGGTAGGGGCTAACTATGGTTACACCTTC. This codes for CSARDRTAWVGANYGYTF.

The chain uses TRBV7-9 and TRBJ2-1; weak D call: TRBD1 (5 bases). Per the germline V gene, CDR1 is SEHNR and CDR2 is FQNEAQ (reference sequence). Trimming removed 1 base at V and 13 bases at J, with 23 bases between. The CDR3 totals 16 residues. The CDR3 nucleotides read TGTGCCAGCAGCTTAGGGCCGTCAGGGTATGAAGAGACCCAGTTCTTC. Protein product: CASSLGPSGYEETQFF. Looking up the rest from reference TRBV7-9 and TRBJ2-1 gives the full variable domain: DTGVSQNPRHKITKRGQNVTFRCDPISEHNRLYWYRQTLGQGPEFLTYFQNEAQLEKSRLLSDRFSAERPKGSFSTLEIQRTEQGDSAMYLCASSLGPSGYEETQFFGPGTRLTVL.

This chain joins TRBV2 and TRBJ2-3; weak D call: TRBD1 (5 bases). The V end lost 3 bases, the J end lost 2 bases, and 9 bases lay between the germline ends. This CDR3 region has 14 residues. Germline V gene sequence: CDR1 SNHLY, CDR2 FYNNEI. The CDR3 protein is CASSDDRTTDTQYF. The CDR3 DNA follows: TGTGCCAGCAGTGATGACAGAACCACAGATACGCAGTATTTT.

This chain joins TRBV9 and TRBJ2-7, with 12 bases that match TRBD1. The DNA end lines up better with TRBJ2-5; the J call may be wrong. CDR1 is SGDLS, CDR2 YYNGEE, per germline. CDR3 length equals 16 residues. Here the CDR3 DNA reads TGTGCCAGCAGCGTGGGGACAGGGGGCATGGGAGAGACCCAGTACTTC. This codes for CASSVGTGGMGETQYF.

V is TRBV7-8 and J is TRBJ1-1; unclear D gene. Germline lookup yields CDR1 SGHVS and CDR2 FQNEAQ. The CDR3 runs to 12 residues. Trimming took 1 base from V and 6 from J, leaving 6 bases between them. CDR3 protein: CASSLGEAEAFF. CDR3 DNA sequence: TGTGCCAGCAGCTTAGGTGAGGCTGAAGCTTTCTTT. Full variable domain (rest looked up from reference TRBV7-8 and TRBJ1-1): GAGVSQSPRYKVAKRGQDVALRCDPISGHVSLFWYQQALGQGPEFLTYFQNEAQLDKSGLPSDRFFAERPEGSVSTLKIQRTQQEDSAVYLCASSLGEAEAFFGQGTRLTVV.

This sequence joins TRBV27 and TRBJ2-1; no reliable D call. The V and J ends lost 4 bases and 5 bases respectively, with 9 bases between them. There are 13 residues in the CDR3. CDR1 is MNHEY and CDR2 is SMNVEV in the germline V gene (reference sequence). Here the CDR3 reads CASSSQGHNEQFF. The CDR3 DNA is TGTGCCAGCAGTTCTCAAGGACACAATGAGCAGTTCTTC.